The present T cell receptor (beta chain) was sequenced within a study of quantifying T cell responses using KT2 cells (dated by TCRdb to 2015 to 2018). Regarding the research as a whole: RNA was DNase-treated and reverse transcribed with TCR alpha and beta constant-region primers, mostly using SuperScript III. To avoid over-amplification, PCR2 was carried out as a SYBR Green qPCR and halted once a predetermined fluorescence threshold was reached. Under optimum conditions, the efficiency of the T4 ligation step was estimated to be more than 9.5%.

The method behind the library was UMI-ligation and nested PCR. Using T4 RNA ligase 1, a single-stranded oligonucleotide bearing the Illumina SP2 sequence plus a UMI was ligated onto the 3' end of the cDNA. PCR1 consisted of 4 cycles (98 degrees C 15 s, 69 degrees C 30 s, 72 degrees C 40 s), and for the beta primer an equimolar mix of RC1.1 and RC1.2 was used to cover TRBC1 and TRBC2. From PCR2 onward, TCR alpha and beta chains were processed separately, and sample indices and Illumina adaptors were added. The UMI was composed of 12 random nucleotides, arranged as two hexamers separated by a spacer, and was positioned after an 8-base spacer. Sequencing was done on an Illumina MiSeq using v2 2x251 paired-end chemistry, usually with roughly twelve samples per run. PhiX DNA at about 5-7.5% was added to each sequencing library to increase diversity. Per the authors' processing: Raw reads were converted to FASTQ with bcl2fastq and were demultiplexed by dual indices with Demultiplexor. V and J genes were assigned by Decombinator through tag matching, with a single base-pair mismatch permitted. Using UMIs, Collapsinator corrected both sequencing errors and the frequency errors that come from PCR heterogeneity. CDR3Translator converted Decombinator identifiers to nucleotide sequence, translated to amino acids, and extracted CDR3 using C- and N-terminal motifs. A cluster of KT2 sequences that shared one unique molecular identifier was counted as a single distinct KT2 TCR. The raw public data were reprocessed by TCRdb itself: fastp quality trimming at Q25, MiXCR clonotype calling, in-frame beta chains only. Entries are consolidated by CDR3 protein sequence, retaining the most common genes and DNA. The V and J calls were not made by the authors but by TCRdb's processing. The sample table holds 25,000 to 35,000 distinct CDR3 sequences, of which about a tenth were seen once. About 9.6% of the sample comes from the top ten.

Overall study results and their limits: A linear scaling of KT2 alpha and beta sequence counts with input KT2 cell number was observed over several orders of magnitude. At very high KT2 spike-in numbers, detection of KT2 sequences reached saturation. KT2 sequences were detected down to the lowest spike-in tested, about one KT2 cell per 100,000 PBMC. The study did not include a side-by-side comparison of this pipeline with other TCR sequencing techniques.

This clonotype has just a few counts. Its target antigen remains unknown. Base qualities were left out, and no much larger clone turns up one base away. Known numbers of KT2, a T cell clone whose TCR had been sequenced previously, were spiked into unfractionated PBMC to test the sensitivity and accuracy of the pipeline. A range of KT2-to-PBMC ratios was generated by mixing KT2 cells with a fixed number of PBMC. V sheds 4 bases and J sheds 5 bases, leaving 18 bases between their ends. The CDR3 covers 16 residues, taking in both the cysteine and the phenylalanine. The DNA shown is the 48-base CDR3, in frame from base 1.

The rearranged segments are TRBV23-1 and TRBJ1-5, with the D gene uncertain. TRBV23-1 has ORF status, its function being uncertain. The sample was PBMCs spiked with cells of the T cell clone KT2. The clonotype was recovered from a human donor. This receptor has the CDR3 CASSRRGKWAHQPQHF. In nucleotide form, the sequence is TGCGCCAGCAGTCGTCGGGGAAAATGGGCCCATCAGCCCCAGCATTTT.